This T cell receptor (beta chain) was sequenced for a study of cytomegalovirus exposure and HLA in healthy donors. Primers included in the PCR were 60 Vbeta and 13 Jbeta primers. Produced via immunoSEQ multiplex PCR; TCRdb's table is partial and in-frame only. The sample has about 180,000 clones, 75% to 85% seen once. V lost 0 bases and J lost 3; bases outside the gene matches: 10. This CDR3 is built from 17 residues. Germline V gene data show CDR1 as SGDLS and CDR2 as YYNGEE. The source material was PBMCs. The chain has TRBV9 and TRBJ2-3; 7 bases match TRBD1. The sequence was collected from a woman aged 25 to 39 in good health and CMV-seropositive. CDR3 region: CASSVGHEGALTDTQYF. CDR3 nucleotide sequence: TGTGCCAGCAGCGTAGGCCACGAGGGGGCTTTGACAGATACGCAGTATTTT.